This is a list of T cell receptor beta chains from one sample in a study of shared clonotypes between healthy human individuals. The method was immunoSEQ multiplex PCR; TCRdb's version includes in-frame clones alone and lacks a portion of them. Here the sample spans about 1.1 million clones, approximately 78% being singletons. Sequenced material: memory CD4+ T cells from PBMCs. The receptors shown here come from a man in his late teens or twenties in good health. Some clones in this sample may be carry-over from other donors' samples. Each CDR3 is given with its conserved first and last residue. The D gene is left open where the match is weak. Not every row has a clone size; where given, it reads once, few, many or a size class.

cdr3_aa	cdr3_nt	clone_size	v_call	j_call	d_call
CATSRGAWRPTEAFF	TGTGCCACCAGCAGGGGGGCCTGGCGACCGACTGAAGCTTTCTTT	once	TRBV15	TRBJ1-1	NA
CASSLGRGNQPQHF	TGTGCCAGCAGTTTGGGACGGGGCAATCAGCCCCAGCATTTT	few	TRBV28	TRBJ1-5	NA
CASSLAAGAGNTIYF	TGTGCCAGCAGCTTAGCGGCGGGGGCAGGAAACACCATATATTTT	NA	TRBV7-9	TRBJ1-3	NA
CASKGADDYGYTF	TGTGCCAGCAAGGGGGCGGATGACTATGGCTACACCTTC	NA	TRBV6-7	TRBJ1-2	TRBD1
CASSQDPGANVLTF	TGTGCCAGCAGCCAAGATCCTGGGGCCAACGTCCTGACTTTC	NA	TRBV6-1	TRBJ2-6	NA
CASSEGLEYYNEQFF	TGTGCCAGCAGTGAAGGACTGGAGTATTACAATGAGCAGTTCTTC	NA	TRBV25-1	TRBJ2-1	NA
CASSLPGQGGEAFF	TGTGCCAGCTCACTTCCGGGACAGGGGGGTGAAGCTTTCTTT	NA	TRBV18	TRBJ1-1	TRBD1
CAWSVRSGRYEQFF	TGTGCCTGGAGTGTACGTAGCGGGAGATATGAGCAGTTCTTC	once	TRBV30	TRBJ2-1	TRBD2
CASSHRDIWEKLFF	TGTGCCAGCAGCCACCGGGACATCTGGGAAAAACTGTTTTTT	NA	TRBV7-9	TRBJ1-4	NA
CASSLDAGGASYGYTF	TGCGCCAGCAGCTTGGACGCGGGGGGCGCGTCCTATGGCTACACCTTC	NA	TRBV5-1	TRBJ1-2	NA
CARLSWPNTEAFF	TGTGCCCGCCTCTCTTGGCCGAACACTGAAGCTTTCTTT	NA	TRBV28	TRBJ1-1	NA
CASSQDETGVSYNEQFF	TGCGCCAGCAGCCAAGACGAGACAGGGGTGTCCTACAATGAGCAGTTCTTC	once	TRBV4-3	TRBJ2-1	TRBD1
CASSLAVADTQYF	TGCGCCAGCAGCTTGGCTGTGGCAGATACGCAGTATTTT	NA	TRBV5-1	TRBJ2-3	NA
CASIPGQGLLDYGYTF	TGTGCCTCCATCCCGGGACAGGGGCTTCTGGACTATGGCTACACCTTC	once	TRBV30	TRBJ1-2	TRBD1
CASRGVLAANTGELFF	TGTGCCAGCAGGGGAGTGCTAGCGGCAAACACCGGGGAGCTGTTTTTT	NA	TRBV2	TRBJ2-2	TRBD2
CASSVEGGSGNTIYF	TGTGCCAGCAGCGTAGAGGGGGGCTCTGGAAACACCATATATTTT	NA	TRBV9	TRBJ1-3	NA
CASSPLFHSGNTIYF	TGTGCCAGCAGTCCCCTGTTTCACTCTGGAAACACCATATATTTT	NA	TRBV28	TRBJ1-3	NA
CASSLAGGYEQYF	TGTGCCAGCTCCTTAGCGGGGGGTTACGAGCAGTACTTC	many	TRBV6-5	TRBJ2-7	TRBD2
CASSKGPRGVMKKLFF	TGTGCCAGCAGCAAAGGCCCGAGGGGGGTAATGAAAAAACTGTTTTTT	NA	TRBV21-1	TRBJ1-4	NA
CASSSPIAEVYNEQFF	TGTGCCAGCAGCTCCCCCATAGCGGAGGTATACAATGAGCAGTTCTTC	NA	TRBV13	TRBJ2-1	NA
CASSTSPRGTEAFF	TGTGCCAGCAGTACGAGTCCCCGGGGGACTGAAGCTTTCTTT	NA	TRBV28	TRBJ1-1	NA
CASSLASGSDTGELFF	TGTGCCAGCAGTTTAGCTAGCGGGAGTGATACCGGGGAGCTGTTTTTT	NA	TRBV28	TRBJ2-2	TRBD2
CASRRVGPNTQYF	TGTGCCAGCAGACGGGTTGGCCCAAATACGCAGTATTTT	NA	TRBV28	TRBJ2-3	NA
CAWSGGPGGNQPQHF	TGTGCCTGGAGTGGGGGACCCGGGGGCAATCAGCCCCAGCATTTT	NA	TRBV30	TRBJ1-5	NA
CASSDRPTFSYEQYF	TGTGCCAGCAGTGACCGTCCTACATTCTCCTACGAGCAGTACTTC	NA	TRBV2	TRBJ2-7	NA
CASSYHITSGNEQFF	TGTGCCAGCAGTTACCATATCACTAGCGGGAATGAGCAGTTCTTC	NA	TRBV6-5	TRBJ2-1	TRBD2
CASTSGGTGSGELFF	TGTGCCAGCACCTCGGGTGGGACAGGGTCCGGGGAGCTGTTTTTT	NA	TRBV28	TRBJ2-2	TRBD1
CASSLARGSGSEQFF	TGCGCCAGCAGCTTGGCTCGTGGTAGCGGGAGTGAGCAGTTCTTC	NA	TRBV5-1	TRBJ2-1	TRBD2
CASSLSDTNYGYTF	TGCGCCAGCAGCTTATCGGACACTAACTATGGCTACACCTTC	NA	TRBV5-1	TRBJ1-2	NA
CAWSVLRTIGVGTGELFF	TGTGCCTGGAGTGTTTTGCGAACTATAGGAGTGGGTACCGGGGAGCTGTTTTTT	once	TRBV30	TRBJ2-2	NA
CASGLALVDGNTIYF	TGTGCTAGTGGTTTGGCTCTGGTGGACGGAAACACCATATATTTT	NA	TRBV12-5	TRBJ1-3	NA
CASSQERASGSLNTQYF	TGCGCCAGCAGCCAAGAAAGGGCTAGCGGGAGCTTAAATACGCAGTATTTT	NA	TRBV4-1	TRBJ2-3	TRBD2
CASSSQRGQETQYF	TGTGCCAGCAGCTCGCAGCGGGGCCAAGAGACCCAGTACTTC	NA	TRBV7-2	TRBJ2-5	TRBD2
CASSRGGLPGNEQFF	TGTGCCAGCAGCCGGGGGGGACTCCCGGGCAATGAGCAGTTCTTC	NA	TRBV7-7	TRBJ2-1	TRBD2
CASSYAGPDVQPQHF	TGTGCCAGCAGTTACGCAGGGCCCGACGTGCAGCCCCAGCATTTT	NA	TRBV6-6	TRBJ1-5	NA
CASSFQRASGSEIEQFF	TGTGCCAGCAGCTTCCAGCGGGCTAGCGGGAGTGAAATCGAGCAGTTCTTC	few	TRBV7-3	TRBJ2-1	TRBD2
CAWNAGMNTEAFF	TGTGCCTGGAACGCGGGAATGAACACTGAAGCTTTCTTT	NA	TRBV30	TRBJ1-1	NA
CASSPDGAVGASGYGYTF	TGTGCCAGCAGTCCAGATGGGGCTGTGGGGGCCTCGGGATATGGCTACACCTTC	few	TRBV7-9	TRBJ1-2	NA
CASSTGTSGDTDTQYF	TGTGCCAGCAGTACCGGGACTAGCGGGGACACAGATACGCAGTATTTT	NA	TRBV6-4	TRBJ2-3	TRBD2
CASSEVRGLGYGYTF	TGTGCCAGCAGTGAAGTCCGAGGGCTCGGCTATGGCTACACCTTC	once	TRBV2	TRBJ1-2	NA
CASSLVGTAGAETQYF	TGCGCCAGCAGCTTGGTGGGGACCGCGGGGGCGGAGACCCAGTACTTC	NA	TRBV5-1	TRBJ2-5	NA